What follows are 17 T cell receptor beta chains derived from one specimen sequenced in a study of T-cell reconstitution after alpha-beta-depleted transplantation in children. Library preparation (for TCRbeta) was performed with unique molecular identifiers. TCRdb reprocessed the PCR reads with MiXCR, giving one entry per CDR3 protein. The sample carries a few hundred thousand distinct CDR3 sequences, 25% to 30% recorded once. The specimen was PBMCs, collected before TCRalphabeta/CD19-depleted stem cell transplant. The receptors come from a boy younger than two with Wiskott-Aldrich syndrome, due to receive a stem cell transplant.

This clonotype has only a few counts. Here the CDR3 reads CASSYFGSPSVTYNEQFF. The CDR3 coding sequence is TGTGCCAGCAGCTACTTCGGGTCCCCTAGCGTAACTTACAATGAGCAGTTCTTC. V gene TRBV14 combines with J gene TRBJ2-1, with TRBD2 as a possible D gene (6 bases). Trimming stripped 5 bases from V and 4 bases from J, with 24 bases between. This CDR3 has 18 residues. Per the germline V gene, CDR1 is SGHDN and CDR2 is FVKESK.

This rearrangement joins TRBV4-1 to TRBJ1-4, with TRBD1 as a possible D gene (6 bases). CDR1 is MGHRA and CDR2 is YSYEKL in the germline V gene. Trimming cost V 4 bases and J 5 bases, with 26 bases left between them. The CDR3 spans 19 residues. The CDR3 here is CASSRAMSMVGGRNEKLFF. CDR3 DNA: TGCGCCAGCAGCCGCGCTATGTCAATGGTCGGGGGCAGAAATGAAAAACTGTTTTTT.

The CDR3 DNA sequence: TGTGCCAGCAGTGATGGACTAGCGGGAGTCTACGAGCAGTACTTC. It specifies CASSDGLAGVYEQYF. The V and J genes are TRBV2 and TRBJ2-7; 13 bases are a match to TRBD2. CDR1 and CDR2 from the germline V gene are SNHLY and FYNNEI. After removal of 3 bases from V and 3 bases from J, the junction contained 2 bases not matched to a gene. The CDR3 loop spans 15 amino acids.

The chain joins TRBV6-5 to TRBJ1-2, with a weak D call TRBD1 (6 bases). The CDR3 has 15 residues. The V and J ends lost 2 bases and 5 bases respectively, with 15 bases between them. Germline lookup yields CDR1 MNHEY and CDR2 SVGAGI. CDR3 amino acids: CASSYLSQGRYGYTF. The CDR3, as DNA: TGTGCCAGCAGTTACCTGTCCCAGGGGAGATATGGCTACACCTTC.

This clonotype was recorded a few times. The chain combines TRBV5-1 with TRBJ1-4; no firm D call. Trimming took 4 bases from V and 7 from J, leaving 14 bases between them. CDR1 and CDR2 from the germline V gene are SGHRS and YFSETQ. CDR3 length: 14 amino acids. The CDR3 DNA reads TGCGCCAGCAGCCGTGGGCCAGGTGGTGAAAAACTGTTTTTT. Its translation: CASSRGPGGEKLFF.

This clonotype was counted between two and nine times. The DNA for the CDR3 is TGTGCCAGCAGTGAAAAGGTCTACAATCAGCCCCAGCATTTT. This codes for CASSEKVYNQPQHF. The chain has TRBV6-1 and TRBJ1-5; D is undetermined. Germline CDR1 reads MNHNS; CDR2 reads SASEGT. V lost 2 bases, J lost 3 bases, and 8 bases lay in between. The CDR3 consists of 14 residues.

The chain couples TRBV20-1 to TRBJ1-5; D gene unclear. The CDR3 is 13 residues long. The V and J ends lost 3 bases and 5 bases respectively, with 11 bases between them. The germline CDR1 and CDR2 sequences are DFQATT and SNEGSKA (reference sequence). The CDR3 sequence: CSASPAPHQPQHF. In DNA, the CDR3 is TGCAGTGCTAGTCCGGCTCCTCATCAGCCCCAGCATTTT.

The rearrangement uses TRBV5-1 and TRBJ2-7, with 10 bases matching TRBD2. The CDR3 sequence is 17 residues long. In germline, CDR1 is SGHRS, CDR2 YFSETQ. The V segment lost 4 bases and the J segment 4 bases; nucleotides outside the gene matches: 14. CDR3: CASSPGGTGLAVYEQYF. The CDR3 nucleotides are TGCGCCAGCAGCCCGGGGGGGACCGGACTAGCGGTGTACGAGCAGTACTTC.

This clonotype was observed many times. V and J are TRBV5-1 and TRBJ2-1; the match to TRBD2 covers 8 bases. This CDR3 spans 16 amino acids. The germline CDR1 and CDR2 sequences are SGHRS and YFSETQ. Trimming took 0 bases from V and 1 from J; bases not matched to a gene: 3. CDR3 loop: CASSLAGGPSYNEQFF. The CDR3 region has the DNA TGCGCCAGCAGCTTGGCGGGAGGGCCTTCCTACAATGAGCAGTTCTTC.

The chain is built from TRBV20-1 and TRBJ2-1; TRBD2 agrees at 14 bases. Germline V gene lookup returns CDR1 DFQATT and CDR2 SNEGSKA (reference sequence). CDR3 length: 15 amino acids. V trimming: 6 bases; J trimming: 2 bases; junction bases outside the gene matches: 3. The CDR3 loop is CSAETSGRAYNEQFF. Here the CDR3 DNA reads TGCAGTGCCGAGACTAGCGGGAGGGCCTACAATGAGCAGTTCTTC.

This clonotype was recorded at least ten times. The chain carries TRBV5-1 and TRBJ2-1; 8 bases align to TRBD2. The CDR3 is 14 residues long. The V gene end was trimmed by 4 bases and the J gene end by 3 bases; junction bases not matched to a gene: 3. The germline V gene encodes CDR1 SGHRS and CDR2 YFSETQ. CDR3 amino acids: CASSPGLDYNEQFF. The CDR3 coding sequence is TGCGCCAGCAGCCCGGGACTAGACTACAATGAGCAGTTCTTC.

The CDR3 DNA reads as TGTGCCAGCAGCCCCATATGGACTGGGTCCTACAATGAGCAGTTCTTC. Its protein product is CASSPIWTGSYNEQFF. The V and J genes are TRBV9 and TRBJ2-1; D possibly corresponds to TRBD2 (5 bases). Trimming pared 4 bases from V and 1 base from J, leaving 15 bases between. There are 16 residues in the CDR3. Germline CDR1 reads SGDLS; CDR2 reads YYNGEE.

This clonotype has ten or more counts. The chain joins TRBV28 to TRBJ2-5; D is ambiguous. This CDR3 is 13 amino acids long. Germline V lookup: CDR1 MDHEN, CDR2 SYDVKM. Trimming took 3 bases from V and 2 from J, leaving 7 bases between them. CDR3: CASSFRLQETQYF. The CDR3 DNA reads as TGTGCCAGCAGTTTCAGACTTCAAGAGACCCAGTACTTC.

The V gene is TRBV5-6, the J gene TRBJ2-3, with 7 bases lining up with TRBD2. V lost 4 bases to trimming and J lost 2 bases; unmatched junction nucleotides: 10. The V gene's germline CDR1 is SGHDT and CDR2 YYEEEE. The CDR3 consists of 16 residues. CDR3 sequence (DNA): TGTGCCAGCAGCGCGGACTCCGGGGGGTTCACAGATACGCAGTATTTT. Translating gives CASSADSGGFTDTQYF.

This chain joins TRBV7-9 and TRBJ2-3, with 8 bases lining up with TRBD2. CDR1 is SEHNR, CDR2 FQNEAQ, per germline (reference sequence). This CDR3 region has 17 residues. The V segment lost 3 bases and the J segment 0 bases; nucleotides outside the gene matches: 8. In nucleotides, the CDR3 is TGTGCCAGCAGCTTTCCTACTAGCGGAGCTAGCACAGATACGCAGTATTTT. Translated, it gives CASSFPTSGASTDTQYF.

This clonotype came up a few times. The chain couples TRBV5-1 to TRBJ2-7; D might be TRBD2 (5 bases). CDR1 is SGHRS and CDR2 is YFSETQ in the germline V gene. V lost 2 bases to trimming and J lost 4 bases, with 10 bases between them. This CDR3 region has 13 residues. CDR3 DNA: TGCGCCAGCAGCTTCGCGGGTTCGTACGAGCAGTACTTC. It is translated as CASSFAGSYEQYF.

This clonotype was recorded only once. The chain uses TRBV10-3 and TRBJ1-5; 7 bases are shared with TRBD1. Germline CDR1 ENHRY, CDR2 SYGVKD. V lost 3 bases and J lost 5; bases outside the gene matches: 4. The CDR3 sequence is 14 residues long. The CDR3 region is CAISEVGTDQPQHF. The CDR3 nucleotides are TGTGCCATCAGTGAAGTAGGGACAGATCAGCCCCAGCATTTT.